These T cell receptor beta chains were read from a single sample in a study of shared clonotypes between healthy human individuals. The protocol was immunoSEQ multiplex PCR, while the TCRdb copy is restricted to in-frame clones and leaves out a portion. Of about 2.4 million clones in the sample, over 85% were seen once. The material sequenced was naive CD4+ T cells from PBMCs. The receptors stem from a man aged 18 to 29 in good health. Some clones in this sample may be carry-over from other donors' samples. Both conserved end residues are part of each CDR3. The D gene is left open where the match is weak. Rows may omit the clone size; those that give it use once, few, many or a size class.

TRBD2	TRBV4-2	TRBJ2-3	NA	15	TGTGCCAGCAGCCCCCTAGCGGGAGGTCCAGATACGCAGTATTTT	CASSPLAGGPDTQYF
TRBD2	TRBV5-1	TRBJ2-2	once	17	TGCGCCAGCAGCTTGGAGACTAGCAGTTCGAACACCGGGGAGCTGTTTTTT	CASSLETSSSNTGELFF
NA	TRBV11-2	TRBJ2-1	NA	15	TGTGCCAGCAGCTTTAGCGAGAGCTCCTACAATGAGCAGTTCTTC	CASSFSESSYNEQFF
NA	TRBV6-5	TRBJ1-1	NA	15	TGTGCCAGCAGTTACTTCGGCAGGGGAAACACTGAAGCTTTCTTT	CASSYFGRGNTEAFF
NA	TRBV19	TRBJ2-6	NA	19	TGTGCCAGTAGTATGAGTTGGGCCAGGGACCCCTCTGGGGCCAACGTCCTGACTTTC	CASSMSWARDPSGANVLTF
NA	TRBV14	TRBJ2-5	NA	13	TGTGCCAGCAGCCCGTTAGCCCAAGAGACCCAGTACTTC	CASSPLAQETQYF
TRBD1	TRBV11-3	TRBJ2-1	NA	15	TGTGCCAGCAGCCTCGGACAGGGATCCTACAATGAGCAGTTCTTC	CASSLGQGSYNEQFF
NA	TRBV11-2	TRBJ1-1	NA	13	TGTGCCAGCAGCTTAGGTCCACGATGGGAAGCTTTCTTT	CASSLGPRWEAFF
NA	TRBV5-1	TRBJ1-5	NA	18	TGCGCCAGCAGCTCTGCCGGGGCAGCCCGATCTAGCAATCAGCCCCAGCATTTT	CASSSAGAARSSNQPQHF
NA	TRBV30	TRBJ2-3	once	14	TGTGCCTGGAGCCCACAGGTTAGCACAGATACGCAGTATTTT	CAWSPQVSTDTQYF
NA	TRBV7-9	TRBJ1-4	NA	15	TGTGCCAGCAGCTCCCCAGGGGCAACTAATGAAAAACTGTTTTTT	CASSSPGATNEKLFF
NA	TRBV30	TRBJ1-5	NA	14	TGTGCCTGGAGTGACAGCGTATACAATCAGCCCCAGCATTTT	CAWSDSVYNQPQHF
NA	TRBV25-1	TRBJ1-1	NA	12	TGTGCCAGCAGTGAACACGGGACTACGGCTTTCTTT	CASSEHGTTAFF
NA	TRBV6-1	TRBJ2-6	NA	12	TGTGCCAGCGGCTCTGGGGCCAACGTCCTGACTTTC	CASGSGANVLTF
TRBD2	TRBV2	TRBJ2-7	NA	15	TGTGCCAGCAGTGAACGGACTAGCGGGAGTTACGAGCAGTACTTC	CASSERTSGSYEQYF
NA	TRBV28	TRBJ2-3	NA	17	TGTGCCAGCAGTCTGGGACTCTCGAGGGGGGGGACAGATACGCAGTATTTT	CASSLGLSRGGTDTQYF
NA	TRBV14	TRBJ1-1	few	13	TGTGCCAGCAGCCAGGTGGACTGGACTGAAGCTTTCTTT	CASSQVDWTEAFF
TRBD2	TRBV18	TRBJ2-7	NA	17	TGTGCCAGCTCACCACTCTCGGCGGGAGGGCCATCGTCCGAGCAGTACTTC	CASSPLSAGGPSSEQYF
NA	TRBV18	TRBJ1-3	once	13	TGTGCCAGCTCACCAACAGGAGCGAACACCATATATTTT	CASSPTGANTIYF
NA	TRBV6-1	TRBJ1-5	NA	15	TGTGCCAGCAGCCCGAGCCGGGCCTCGGGTCAGCCCCAGCATTTT	CASSPSRASGQPQHF
NA	TRBV15	TRBJ1-5	NA	14	TGTGCCACCAGCAGAGATCTAACGGATCAGCCCCAGCATTTT	CATSRDLTDQPQHF
NA	TRBV7-2	TRBJ2-2	NA	16	TGTGCCAGCAGCTTAAAGGGCCCCACGAACACCGGGGAGCTGTTTTTT	CASSLKGPTNTGELFF
TRBD2	TRBV9	TRBJ2-7	NA	15	TGTGCCAGCAGCATGCGGACGGGACTAGCCTACGAGCAGTACTTC	CASSMRTGLAYEQYF
NA	TRBV4-1	TRBJ2-5	NA	13	TGCGCCAGCAGCCAAGAGAGACTGGGGACCCAGTACTTC	CASSQERLGTQYF
NA	TRBV28	TRBJ1-2	NA	14	TGTGCCAGCAGTTCGGACGGTGCTGGGTATGGCTACACCTTC	CASSSDGAGYGYTF
NA	TRBV28	TRBJ2-5	NA	13	TGTGCCAGCAGGGGGGGTCCCCAGGAGACCCAGTACTTC	CASRGGPQETQYF
NA	TRBV6-1	TRBJ2-5	once	14	TGTGCCAGCACCCTCGCTTGGCAGCAAGAGACCCAGTACTTC	CASTLAWQQETQYF
NA	TRBV11-2	TRBJ2-1	NA	13	TGTGCCAGCAGCTTAGCCGTTTTCCATGAGCAGTTCTTC	CASSLAVFHEQFF
NA	TRBV30	TRBJ2-2	NA	12	TGTGCCTGGTCAGTCGACACCGGGGAGCTGTTTTTT	CAWSVDTGELFF
TRBD1	TRBV5-1	TRBJ2-5	NA	15	TGCGCCAGCAGCTCGGGACAGGTGGGACAAGAGACCCAGTACTTC	CASSSGQVGQETQYF
TRBD2	TRBV6-1	TRBJ2-1	NA	17	TGTGCCAGCAGTGGGACCTGGACTAGCGGGGGAGTCAATGAGCAGTTCTTC	CASSGTWTSGGVNEQFF
NA	TRBV6-6	TRBJ2-7	NA	12	TGTGCCAGCAGTTCCGGGCTCTACGAGCAGTACTTC	CASSSGLYEQYF
TRBD2	TRBV5-1	TRBJ2-5	NA	13	TGCGCCAGCAGCCGGGGGGATGGGGAGACCCAGTACTTC	CASSRGDGETQYF
TRBD2	TRBV7-9	TRBJ2-4	NA	15	TGTGCCAGCACCTCCGGGGAGGGGTCCAAAAACATTCAGTACTTC	CASTSGEGSKNIQYF
TRBD2	TRBV4-2	TRBJ2-3	NA	17	TGTGCCAGCAGCCAACTAGCGGGAGGGCTTAGCACAGATACGCAGTATTTT	CASSQLAGGLSTDTQYF
TRBD1	TRBV27	TRBJ2-5	NA	15	TGTGCCAGCAGCCCAGACGGGACAGGGGTTGAGACCCAGTACTTC	CASSPDGTGVETQYF
NA	TRBV9	TRBJ2-7	NA	14	TGTGCCAGCAGCGTAGAGGCATTACCCTACGAGCAGTACTTC	CASSVEALPYEQYF
TRBD1	TRBV19	TRBJ2-7	NA	13	TGTGCCAGACCGGGACAGGGGGCCACCGAGCAGTACTTC	CARPGQGATEQYF
TRBD2	TRBV18	TRBJ2-5	NA	15	TGTGCCAGCTCCCCGTCGGGGGGTCCCCAAGAGACCCAGTACTTC	CASSPSGGPQETQYF
NA	TRBV11-1	TRBJ2-7	NA	15	TGTGCCAGCAGCTTCGTTCCGGGGGCGCAATACGAGCAGTACTTC	CASSFVPGAQYEQYF
TRBD2	TRBV6-5	TRBJ2-1	NA	15	TGTGCCAGCACGCCCCCTGGGGGACTAGCCAATGAGCAGTTCTTC	CASTPPGGLANEQFF
NA	TRBV9	TRBJ2-1	NA	13	TGTGCCAGCAGCGTTGGGAGCGCGCGTGAGCAGTTCTTC	CASSVGSAREQFF
NA	TRBV5-4	TRBJ2-7	NA	15	TGTGCCAGCAGTTGGGGCAGAACCCTGTCCTACGAGCAGTACTTC	CASSWGRTLSYEQYF
TRBD1	TRBV7-9	TRBJ2-7	NA	15	TGTGCCAGCAGCTTAGGTCGACAGGGATCCTACGAGCAGTACTTC	CASSLGRQGSYEQYF
NA	TRBV29-1	TRBJ1-2	NA	13	TGCAGCGGCCGGGAAGGAATGACGAATGGCTACACCTTC	CSGREGMTNGYTF
TRBD2	TRBV19	TRBJ2-2	once	14	TGTGCCAGTACCCCGGGACTAGGCACCGGGGAGCTGTTTTTT	CASTPGLGTGELFF
TRBD1	TRBV9	TRBJ2-3	NA	15	TGTGCCAGCAGCGCTCCGGGACAGGGGTCAGATACGCAGTATTTT	CASSAPGQGSDTQYF
TRBD2	TRBV28	TRBJ2-2	NA	15	TGTGCCACCAATAGGCTAGCGGGAGGAACCGGGGAGCTGTTTTTT	CATNRLAGGTGELFF
NA	TRBV5-1	TRBJ1-5	NA	13	TGCGCCAGCAGCTTTGACGGCAATCAGCCCCAGCATTTT	CASSFDGNQPQHF
NA	TRBV7-2	TRBJ2-5	NA	13	TGTGCCAGCAGCCCTCGGAGGGTGGAGACCCAGTACTTC	CASSPRRVETQYF
NA	TRBV7-8	TRBJ2-1	NA	16	TGTGCCAGCAGCTTAAGCCAGTTTAGCTCCTACAATGAGCAGTTCTTC	CASSLSQFSSYNEQFF